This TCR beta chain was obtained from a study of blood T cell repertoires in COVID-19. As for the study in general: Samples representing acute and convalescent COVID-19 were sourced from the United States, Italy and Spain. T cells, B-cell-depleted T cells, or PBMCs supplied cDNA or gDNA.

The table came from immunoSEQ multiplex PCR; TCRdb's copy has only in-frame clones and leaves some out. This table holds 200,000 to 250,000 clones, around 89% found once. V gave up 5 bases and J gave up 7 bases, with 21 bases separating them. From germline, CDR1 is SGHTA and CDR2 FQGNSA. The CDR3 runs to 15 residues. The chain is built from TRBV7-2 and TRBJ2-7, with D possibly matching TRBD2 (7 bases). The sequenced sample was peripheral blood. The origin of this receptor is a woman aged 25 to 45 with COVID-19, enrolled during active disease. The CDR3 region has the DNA TGTGCCAGCAGCGCCGGCGGGGGCCTTGCGCGGGAGCAGTACTTC. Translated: CASSAGGGLAREQYF.